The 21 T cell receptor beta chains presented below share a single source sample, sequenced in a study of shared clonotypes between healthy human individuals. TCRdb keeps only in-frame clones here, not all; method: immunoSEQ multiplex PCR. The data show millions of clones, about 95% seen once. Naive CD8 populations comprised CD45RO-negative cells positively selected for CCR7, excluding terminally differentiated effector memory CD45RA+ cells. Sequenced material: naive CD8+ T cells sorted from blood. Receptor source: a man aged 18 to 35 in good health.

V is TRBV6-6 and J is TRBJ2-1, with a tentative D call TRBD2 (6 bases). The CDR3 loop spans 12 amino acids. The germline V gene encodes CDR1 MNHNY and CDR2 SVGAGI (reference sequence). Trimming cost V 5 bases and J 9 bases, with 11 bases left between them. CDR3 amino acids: CASSTGEVEQFF. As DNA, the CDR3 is TGTGCCAGCAGTACGGGAGAAGTTGAGCAGTTCTTC.

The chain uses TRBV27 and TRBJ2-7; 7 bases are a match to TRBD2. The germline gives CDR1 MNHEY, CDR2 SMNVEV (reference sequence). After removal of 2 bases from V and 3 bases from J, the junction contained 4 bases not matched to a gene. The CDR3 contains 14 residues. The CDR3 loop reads CASSLGGDYYEQYF. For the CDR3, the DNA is TGTGCCAGCAGTTTAGGCGGGGACTACTACGAGCAGTACTTC.

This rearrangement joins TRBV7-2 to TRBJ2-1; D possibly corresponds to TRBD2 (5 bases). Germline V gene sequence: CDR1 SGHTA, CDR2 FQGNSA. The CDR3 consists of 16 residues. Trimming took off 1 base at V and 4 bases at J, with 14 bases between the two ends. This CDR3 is CASSLEPPSRYNEQFF. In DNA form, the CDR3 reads TGTGCCAGCAGCTTAGAACCGCCTAGCAGATACAATGAGCAGTTCTTC.

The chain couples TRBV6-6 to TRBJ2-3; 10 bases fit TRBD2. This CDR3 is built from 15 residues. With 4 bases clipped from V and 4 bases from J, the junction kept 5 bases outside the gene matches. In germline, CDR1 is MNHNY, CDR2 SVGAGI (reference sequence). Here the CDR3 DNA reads TGTGCCAGCAGTTCCGGGACTAGCGCCCCAGATACGCAGTATTTT. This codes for CASSSGTSAPDTQYF.

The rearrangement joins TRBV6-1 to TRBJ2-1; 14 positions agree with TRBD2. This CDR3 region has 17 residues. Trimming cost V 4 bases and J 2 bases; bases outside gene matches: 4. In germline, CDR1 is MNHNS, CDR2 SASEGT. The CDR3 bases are TGTGCCAGCAGTGGACTAGCGGGAGGGCCAACCTACAATGAGCAGTTCTTC. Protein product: CASSGLAGGPTYNEQFF.

The CDR3 DNA sequence: TGTGCCAGCAGCCTCGACAGGCATGGAGGATACGAGCAGTACTTC. Encoded protein: CASSLDRHGGYEQYF. The chain links TRBV5-4 to TRBJ2-7; possible D gene TRBD1, 6 bases. Trimming removed 4 bases at V and 4 bases at J, with 18 bases between. Germline CDR1 reads SGHNT; CDR2 reads YYREEE (reference sequence). The CDR3 spans 15 residues.

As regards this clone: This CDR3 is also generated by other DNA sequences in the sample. CDR3 nucleotides: TGTGCCAGCAGCGCCGGACTAGCGGGGTACGAGCAGTACTTC. Translating it yields CASSAGLAGYEQYF. This chain connects TRBV9 to TRBJ2-7; TRBD2 aligns across 12 bases. The trim removed 3 bases at V and 4 bases at J, leaving 2 bases unmatched. The germline V gene encodes CDR1 SGDLS and CDR2 YYNGEE. The CDR3 extends over 14 amino acids.

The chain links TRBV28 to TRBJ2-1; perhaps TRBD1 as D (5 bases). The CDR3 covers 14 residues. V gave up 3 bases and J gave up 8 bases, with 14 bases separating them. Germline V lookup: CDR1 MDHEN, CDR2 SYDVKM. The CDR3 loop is CASSFWQGRDEQFF. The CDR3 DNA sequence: TGTGCCAGCAGTTTTTGGCAGGGTAGGGATGAGCAGTTCTTC.

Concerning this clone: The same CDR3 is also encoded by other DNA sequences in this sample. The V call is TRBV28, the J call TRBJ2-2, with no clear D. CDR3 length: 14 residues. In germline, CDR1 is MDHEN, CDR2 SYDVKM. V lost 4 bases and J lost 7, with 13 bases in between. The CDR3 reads CASSSLMDGGELFF. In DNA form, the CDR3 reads TGTGCCAGCAGTTCATTAATGGACGGCGGGGAGCTGTTTTTT.

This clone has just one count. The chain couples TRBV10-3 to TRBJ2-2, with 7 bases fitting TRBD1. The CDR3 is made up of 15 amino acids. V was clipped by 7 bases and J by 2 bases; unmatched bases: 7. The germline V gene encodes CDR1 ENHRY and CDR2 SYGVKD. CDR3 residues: CAIKAGTDNTGELFF. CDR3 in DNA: TGTGCCATCAAGGCCGGGACAGATAACACCGGGGAGCTGTTTTTT.

The CDR3 DNA is TGCGCCAGCAGCACTGAACCGGGACAGGGCTACTACGAGCAGTACTTC. It is translated as CASSTEPGQGYYEQYF. The rearrangement joins TRBV5-1 to TRBJ2-7; 9 positions match TRBD1. Germline lookup yields CDR1 SGHRS and CDR2 YFSETQ. This CDR3 comprises 16 residues. J was trimmed by 3 bases and V by 4 bases; bases with no gene match: 11.

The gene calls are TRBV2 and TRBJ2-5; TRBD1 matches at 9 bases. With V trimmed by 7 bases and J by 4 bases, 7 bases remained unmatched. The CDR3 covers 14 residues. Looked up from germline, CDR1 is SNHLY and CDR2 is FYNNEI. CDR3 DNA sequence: TGTGCCAGCAAGGGGACAGGGATGGGAGAGACCCAGTACTTC. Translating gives CASKGTGMGETQYF. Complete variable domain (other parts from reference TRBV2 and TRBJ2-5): EPEVTQTPSHQVTQMGQEVILRCVPISNHLYFYWYRQILGQKVEFLVSFYNNEISEKSEIFDDQFSVERPDGSNFTLKIRSTKLEDSAMYFCASKGTGMGETQYFGPGTRLLVL.

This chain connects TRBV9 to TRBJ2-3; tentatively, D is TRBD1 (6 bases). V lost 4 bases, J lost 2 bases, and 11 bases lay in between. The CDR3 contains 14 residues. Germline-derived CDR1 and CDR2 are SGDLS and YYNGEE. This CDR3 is CASSPRDNTDTQYF. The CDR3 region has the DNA TGTGCCAGCAGCCCCCGGGACAACACAGATACGCAGTATTTT.

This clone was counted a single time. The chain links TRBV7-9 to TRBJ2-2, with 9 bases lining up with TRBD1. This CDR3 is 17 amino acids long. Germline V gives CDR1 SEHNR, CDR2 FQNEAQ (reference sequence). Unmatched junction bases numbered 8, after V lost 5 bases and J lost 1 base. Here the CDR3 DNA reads TGTGCCAGCAGCCCAAGGACAGGGGATGGGAACACCGGGGAGCTGTTTTTT. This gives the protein CASSPRTGDGNTGELFF.

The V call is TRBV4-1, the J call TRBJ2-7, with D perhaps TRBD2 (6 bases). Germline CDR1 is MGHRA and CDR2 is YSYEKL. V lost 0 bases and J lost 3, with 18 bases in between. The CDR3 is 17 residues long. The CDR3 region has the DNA TGCGCCAGCAGCCAAGATCTTAGAGCGGGCCACTTCTACGAGCAGTACTTC. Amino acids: CASSQDLRAGHFYEQYF.

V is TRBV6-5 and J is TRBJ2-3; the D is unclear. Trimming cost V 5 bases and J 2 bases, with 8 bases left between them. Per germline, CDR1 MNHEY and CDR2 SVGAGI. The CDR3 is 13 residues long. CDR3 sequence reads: CASSMMTTDTQYF. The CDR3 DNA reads TGTGCCAGCAGTATGATGACCACAGATACGCAGTATTTT.

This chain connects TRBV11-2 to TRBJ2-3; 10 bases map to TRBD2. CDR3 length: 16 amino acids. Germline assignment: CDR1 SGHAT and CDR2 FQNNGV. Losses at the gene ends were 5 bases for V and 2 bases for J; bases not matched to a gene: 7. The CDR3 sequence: CASSHPLAGITDTQYF. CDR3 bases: TGTGCCAGCAGCCATCCACTAGCGGGAATCACAGATACGCAGTATTTT.

CDR3: CASSSLVAGADEQFF. The CDR3 nucleotides read TGTGCCAGCAGTTCCCTCGTGGCAGGGGCGGACGAGCAGTTCTTC. This sequence joins TRBV2 and TRBJ2-1; D is perhaps TRBD1 (6 bases). The V end lost 5 bases, the J end lost 10 bases, and 21 bases lay between the germline ends. CDR3 size: 15 residues. Germline V gene data show CDR1 as SNHLY and CDR2 as FYNNEI.

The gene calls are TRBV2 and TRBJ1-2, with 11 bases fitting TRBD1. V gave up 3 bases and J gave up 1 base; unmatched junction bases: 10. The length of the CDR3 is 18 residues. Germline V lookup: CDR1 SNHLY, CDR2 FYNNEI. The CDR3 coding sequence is TGTGCCAGCAGTGATTATAGGACAGGGGGCGCTGATAACTATGGCTACACCTTC. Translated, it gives CASSDYRTGGADNYGYTF. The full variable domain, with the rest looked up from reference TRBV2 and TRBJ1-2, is EPEVTQTPSHQVTQMGQEVILRCVPISNHLYFYWYRQILGQKVEFLVSFYNNEISEKSEIFDDQFSVERPDGSNFTLKIRSTKLEDSAMYFCASSDYRTGGADNYGYTFGSGTRLTVV.

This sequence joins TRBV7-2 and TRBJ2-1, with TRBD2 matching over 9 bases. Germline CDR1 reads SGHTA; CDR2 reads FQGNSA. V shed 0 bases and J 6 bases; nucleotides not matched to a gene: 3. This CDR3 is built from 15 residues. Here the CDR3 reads CASSLALSGSNEQFF. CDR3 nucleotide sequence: TGTGCCAGCAGCTTAGCTCTTAGCGGGAGCAATGAGCAGTTCTTC.

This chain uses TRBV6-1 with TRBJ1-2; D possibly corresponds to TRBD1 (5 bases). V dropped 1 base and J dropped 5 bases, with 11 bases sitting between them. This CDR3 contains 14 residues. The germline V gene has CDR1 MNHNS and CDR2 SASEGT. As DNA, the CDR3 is TGTGCCAGCAGTGAAGTGACAGCCCTGTATGGCTACACCTTC. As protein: CASSEVTALYGYTF.